Listed here are 20 T cell receptor beta chains from one sample, sequenced in a study of blood T cell repertoires in COVID-19 (TCRdb year 2020). The method was the immunoSEQ multiplex PCR assay. TCRdb took this table from immuneACCESS and kept in-frame rearrangements with V and J called. Such tables lack part of the clones; where checked against another copy, unresolved V genes explain under half of the gap, and the rest is unexplained. This sample is represented by approximately 150,000 clones; roughly 82% of them were singletons. The ten largest clonotypes hold about 7.2% of the sample. The source material was peripheral blood. All receptors come from a woman in her 50s in a cohort sampled during active or convalescent COVID-19.

The chain carries TRBV28 and TRBJ2-2; no definite D call. Deletions cut 3 bases from V and 1 base from J, with 6 bases between. Germline V gives CDR1 MDHEN, CDR2 SYDVKM. There are 14 residues in the CDR3. In DNA, the CDR3 is TGTGCCAGCAGTTTGCCAGGGAACACCGGGGAGCTGTTTTTT. This gives the protein CASSLPGNTGELFF.

The chain carries TRBV10-1 and TRBJ2-1, with 8 bases fitting TRBD2. Trimming cost V 2 bases and J 7 bases; bases outside gene matches: 7. The CDR3 loop spans 15 amino acids. From germline, CDR1 is WNHNN and CDR2 SYGVQD (reference sequence). The CDR3: CASSEVGRGRNEQFF. CDR3 DNA sequence: TGCGCCAGCAGTGAGGTCGGGAGGGGCCGGAATGAGCAGTTCTTC.

The rearrangement joins TRBV15 to TRBJ2-3, with 8 bases fitting TRBD1. CDR1 is LNHNV, CDR2 YYDKDF, per germline (reference sequence). The ends lost 3 bases at V and 1 base at J; junction bases unmatched: 3. The CDR3 covers 15 residues. The CDR3 nucleotides are TGTGCCACCAGCAGGCAGGGGGCTGGCACAGATACGCAGTATTTT. This translates into CATSRQGAGTDTQYF. Full variable domain (outside the CDR3, taken from reference TRBV15 and TRBJ2-3): DAMVIQNPRYQVTQFGKPVTLSCSQTLNHNVMYWYQQKSSQAPKLLFHYYDKDFNNEADTPDNFQSRRPNTSFCFLDIRSPGLGDTAMYLCATSRQGAGTDTQYFGPGTRLTVL.

The V gene is TRBV15, the J gene TRBJ1-1; D is possibly TRBD1 (5 bases). CDR3 length: 16 amino acids. CDR1 and CDR2 from the germline V gene are LNHNV and YYDKDF (reference sequence). Trimming stripped 0 bases from V and 5 bases from J, with 16 bases between. In DNA form, the CDR3 reads TGTGCCACCAGCAGAGATCGGACCTTAAGGGGAACTGAAGCTTTCTTT. Translated: CATSRDRTLRGTEAFF.

This sequence joins TRBV18 and TRBJ2-7; TRBD1 aligns across 7 bases. CDR3 length: 15 residues. The V gene's germline CDR1 is KGHSH and CDR2 LQKENI. Trimming took 2 bases from V and 3 from J; bases not matched to a gene: 7. The chain's CDR3 is CASSPMTGIGYEQYF. The CDR3 DNA reads as TGTGCCAGCTCACCAATGACAGGGATCGGCTACGAGCAGTACTTC.

The chain carries TRBV19 and TRBJ1-5, with D maybe TRBD1 (5 bases). There are 14 residues in the CDR3. The ends were cut back, 3 bases at V and 9 bases at J, with 15 bases in the middle. Germline CDR1 reads LNHDA; CDR2 reads SQIVND (reference sequence). The CDR3 protein is CASSIPPPGGPQHF. For the CDR3, the DNA is TGTGCCAGTAGTATCCCCCCTCCGGGGGGGCCCCAGCATTTT.

V and J are TRBV19 and TRBJ1-3; D call uncertain. The V gene's germline CDR1 is LNHDA and CDR2 SQIVND (reference sequence). The CDR3 has 15 residues. Trimming took off 5 bases at V and 4 bases at J, with 15 bases between the two ends. The chain's CDR3 is CASSPPGGRGNTIYF. CDR3 DNA sequence: TGTGCCAGTAGTCCCCCCGGCGGGAGGGGAAACACCATATATTTT.

The gene calls are TRBV30 and TRBJ2-7; TRBD2 agrees at 8 bases. The germline CDR1 and CDR2 sequences are GTSNPN and SVGIG (reference sequence). Trimming removed 3 bases from V and 7 bases from J; junction bases left unmatched: 14. The CDR3 length is 15 residues. The CDR3 bases are TGTGCCTGGAGAGGGGTGGCTAGCGGGCGGGCTGAGCAGTACTTC. Encoded protein: CAWRGVASGRAEQYF.

The V gene is TRBV20-1, the J gene TRBJ2-7; 9 bases map to TRBD1. The CDR3 length is 15 residues. V lost 3 bases to trimming and J lost 3 bases; unmatched junction nucleotides: 9. The germline V gene encodes CDR1 DFQATT and CDR2 SNEGSKA (reference sequence). CDR3: CSASPGQGSIYEQYF. DNA for the CDR3: TGCAGTGCTAGTCCGGGACAGGGAAGTATCTACGAGCAGTACTTC.

This clone occurred a few times. This rearrangement joins TRBV2 to TRBJ2-6; D not certain. V was trimmed by 2 bases and J by 0 bases, leaving 20 bases between them. Germline CDR1 SNHLY, CDR2 FYNNEI. This CDR3 is 20 amino acids long. The CDR3 protein is CASSERPVRIARSGANVLTF. The CDR3 DNA reads TGTGCCAGCAGTGAACGTCCTGTACGGATAGCCCGCTCTGGGGCCAACGTCCTGACTTTC.

V is TRBV21-1 and J is TRBJ2-7; the table names TRBD1, a call not compared with the DNA. TRBV21-1 represents a pseudogene. The CDR3 runs to 12 residues. CDR3 DNA: TGTGCCAGCAGGGGAAGGGGGTACGAGCAGTACTTC. Its protein is CASRGRGYEQYF.

This clone was seen at least ten times. V gene TRBV18 combines with J gene TRBJ1-5; weak D call: TRBD1 (5 bases). The germline gives CDR1 KGHSH, CDR2 LQKENI. V lost 6 bases, J lost 2 bases, and 11 bases lay in between. The CDR3 extends over 14 amino acids. CDR3 region: CASSIDSGNQPQHF. The CDR3 DNA follows: TGTGCCAGCTCCATCGACAGTGGCAATCAGCCCCAGCATTTT.

The J gene is TRBJ2-7, the V gene TRBV21-1; the D segment call TRBD1 is taken from the table without a DNA check. TRBV21-1 is an annotated pseudogene. The CDR3 runs to 13 residues. Here the CDR3 DNA reads TGTGCCAGCAGCCCGACAGGACGCTACGAGCAGTACTTC. Amino acids: CASSPTGRYEQYF.

J is TRBJ1-2 and V is TRBV4-1; D might be TRBD1 (5 bases). Germline V gene lookup returns CDR1 MGHRA and CDR2 YSYEKL. Trimming left V 1 base short and J 9 bases short, with 9 bases between. CDR3 size: 12 residues. CDR3 sequence reads: CASSQVKGSYTF. The CDR3 DNA is TGCGCCAGCAGCCAAGTTAAGGGGAGCTACACCTTC.

The V gene is TRBV7-8, the J gene TRBJ1-2; D gene ambiguous. V lost 1 base and J 4 bases, leaving 10 bases between the germline ends. CDR1 is SGHVS and CDR2 is FQNEAQ in the germline V gene. This CDR3 is built from 14 residues. CDR3 sequence: CASSLDGKIYGYTF. The CDR3 DNA follows: TGTGCCAGCAGCTTAGACGGGAAAATCTATGGCTACACCTTC.

CDR3 DNA sequence: TGCAGTGTAGGGACAGGGTACATTCAGTACTTC. Protein: CSVGTGYIQYF. V usage is TRBV20-1 and J usage is TRBJ2-4; the match to TRBD1 covers 9 bases. The CDR3 contains 11 residues. Losses at the gene ends were 7 bases for V and 8 bases for J; bases not matched to a gene: 3. Germline values: CDR1 DFQATT, CDR2 SNEGSKA (reference sequence).

This clone was recorded a few times. This chain uses TRBV3-1 (or the pseudogene TRBV3-2) with TRBJ2-7, with 8 bases lining up with TRBD2. Germline V gives CDR1 LGHDT, CDR2 YNNKEL (reference sequence). This CDR3 contains 11 residues. The CDR3 protein is CAAAGGYEQYF. CDR3 nucleotide sequence: TGTGCAGCGGCGGGGGGTTACGAGCAGTACTTC.

The rearrangement joins TRBV7-9 to TRBJ1-5; D remains ambiguous. This CDR3 region has 13 residues. The V and J ends lost 3 bases and 4 bases respectively, with 7 bases between them. The germline V gene has CDR1 SEHNR and CDR2 FQNEAQ (reference sequence). The CDR3 region has the DNA TGTGCCAGCAGCTTGACGGGGAATCAGCCCCAGCATTTT. Translating it yields CASSLTGNQPQHF.

This sequence joins TRBV5-1 and TRBJ1-1, with TRBD1 as a possible D gene (6 bases). Germline V gene sequence: CDR1 SGHRS, CDR2 YFSETQ. The CDR3 runs to 15 residues. Trimming took off 0 bases at V and 1 base at J, with 10 bases between the two ends. In DNA, the CDR3 is TGCGCCAGCAGCTTGGTTGTAGGGGGGAACACTGAAGCTTTCTTT. Translation: CASSLVVGGNTEAFF.

The genes are TRBV18 and TRBJ1-2; perhaps TRBD1 as D (6 bases). This CDR3 contains 15 residues. The V end lost 3 bases, the J end lost 6 bases, and 17 bases lay between the germline ends. Germline assignment: CDR1 KGHSH and CDR2 LQKENI. The CDR3 loop is CASSPMGGLEHGYTF. CDR3 DNA: TGTGCCAGCTCACCGATGGGGGGGCTGGAGCATGGCTACACCTTC.